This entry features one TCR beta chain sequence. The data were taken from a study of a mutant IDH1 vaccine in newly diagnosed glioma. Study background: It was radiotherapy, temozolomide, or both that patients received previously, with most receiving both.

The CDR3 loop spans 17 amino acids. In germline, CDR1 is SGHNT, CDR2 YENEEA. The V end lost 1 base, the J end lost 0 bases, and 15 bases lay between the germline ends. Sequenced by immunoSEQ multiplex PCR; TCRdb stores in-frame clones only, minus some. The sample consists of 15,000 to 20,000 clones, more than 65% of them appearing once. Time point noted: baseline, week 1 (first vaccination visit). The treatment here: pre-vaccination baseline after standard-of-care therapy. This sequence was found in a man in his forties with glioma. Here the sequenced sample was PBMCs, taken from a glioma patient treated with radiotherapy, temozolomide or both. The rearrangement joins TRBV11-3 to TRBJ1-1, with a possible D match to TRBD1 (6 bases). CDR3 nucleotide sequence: TGTGCCAGCAGCTTAGCCCTCACCGGGGGCTTGAACACTGAAGCTTTCTTT. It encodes CASSLALTGGLNTEAFF.